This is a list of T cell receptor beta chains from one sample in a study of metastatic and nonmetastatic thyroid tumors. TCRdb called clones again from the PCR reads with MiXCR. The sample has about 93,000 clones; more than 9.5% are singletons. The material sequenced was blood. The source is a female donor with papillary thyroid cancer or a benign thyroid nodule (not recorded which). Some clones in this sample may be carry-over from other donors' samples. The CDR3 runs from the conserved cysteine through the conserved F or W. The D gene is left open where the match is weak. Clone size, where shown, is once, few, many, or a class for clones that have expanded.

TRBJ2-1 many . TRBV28 CASSIGPFSEQFF TGTGCCAGCAGCATAGGTCCATTCAGTGAGCAGTTCTTC
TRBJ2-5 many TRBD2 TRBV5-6 CASSFPSGGPQETQYF TGTGCCAGCAGCTTTCCTAGCGGGGGCCCTCAAGAGACCCAGTACTTC
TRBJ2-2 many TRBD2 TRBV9 CASRPGLAPGELFF TGTGCCAGCCGACCGGGACTAGCGCCCGGGGAGCTGTTTTTT
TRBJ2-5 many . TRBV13 CASSLMGAGEYQETQYF TGTGCCAGCAGCCTAATGGGGGCGGGAGAGTATCAAGAGACCCAGTACTTC
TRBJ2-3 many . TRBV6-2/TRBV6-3 CASSSQGTDTQYF TGTGCCAGCAGTTCGCAGGGGACAGATACGCAGTATTTT
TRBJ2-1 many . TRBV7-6 CASRNNRDPEQFF TGTGCCAGCAGGAATAACAGGGATCCTGAGCAGTTCTTC
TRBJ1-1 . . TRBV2 CASSEGALSWGTEAFF TGTGCCAGCAGTGAGGGGGCGCTTTCATGGGGCACTGAAGCTTTCTTT
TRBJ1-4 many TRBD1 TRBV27 CASNTDRGNEKLFF TGTGCCAGCAACACGGACAGGGGTAATGAAAAACTGTTTTTT
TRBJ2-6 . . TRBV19 CASTLNQGSGANVLTF TGTGCCAGTACCTTAAATCAGGGTTCTGGGGCCAACGTCCTGACTTTC
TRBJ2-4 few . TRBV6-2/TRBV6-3 CASSYTYKNIQYF TGTGCCAGCAGTTACACGTATAAAAACATTCAGTACTTC
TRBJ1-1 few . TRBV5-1 CASSLGGTMNTEAFF TGCGCCAGCAGCTTGGGGGGAACTATGAACACTGAAGCTTTCTTT
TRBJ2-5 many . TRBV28 CASSVLGGGFETQYF TGTGCCAGCAGTGTATTGGGAGGGGGTTTCGAGACCCAGTACTTC
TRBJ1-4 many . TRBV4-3 CASSQDGGKGEKLFF TGCGCCAGCAGCCAAGATGGGGGCAAGGGGGAAAAACTGTTTTTT
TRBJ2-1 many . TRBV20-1 CSAWPKMSLDEQFF TGCAGTGCCTGGCCGAAGATGAGCCTTGATGAGCAGTTCTTC
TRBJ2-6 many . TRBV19 CASSTSLSGANVLTF TGTGCCAGTAGTACCAGCCTCTCTGGGGCCAACGTCCTGACTTTC
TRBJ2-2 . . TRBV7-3 CASSLDYGTDNTGELFF TGTGCCAGCAGCTTAGACTACGGGACCGATAACACCGGGGAGCTGTTTTTT
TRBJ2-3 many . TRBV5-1 CASSLGVTDRTDTQYF TGCGCCAGCAGCTTGGGAGTCACAGATCGCACAGATACGCAGTATTTT
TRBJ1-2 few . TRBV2 CASTVCLGHGYTF TGTGCCAGCACGGTTTGCTTGGGCCATGGCTACACCTTC
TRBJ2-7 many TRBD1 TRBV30 CAWNQPGTGTYEQYF TGTGCCTGGAACCAACCCGGGACAGGCACCTATGAGCAGTACTTC
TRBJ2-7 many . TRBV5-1 CASSLGVGAYEQYF TGCGCCAGCAGCTTGGGGGTTGGGGCCTACGAGCAGTACTTC
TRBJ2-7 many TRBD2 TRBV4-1 CASSQRGTSGIYEQYF TGCGCCAGCAGTCAACGGGGGACTAGCGGGATCTACGAGCAGTACTTC
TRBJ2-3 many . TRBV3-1 CASSQASLGCPDTQYF TGTGCCAGCAGCCAAGCATCCCTAGGGTGTCCAGATACGCAGTATTTT
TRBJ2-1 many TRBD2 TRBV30 CAWSLGLAGTNEQFF TGTGCCTGGAGCCTAGGACTAGCGGGAACCAATGAGCAGTTCTTC
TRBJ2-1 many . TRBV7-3 CASSSTGALNEQFF TGTGCCAGCAGCTCGACAGGTGCCCTCAATGAGCAGTTCTTC
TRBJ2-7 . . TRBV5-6 CASSSAGNYEQYF TGTGCCAGCAGCTCCGCGGGGAACTACGAGCAGTACTTC
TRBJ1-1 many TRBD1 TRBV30 CAWSGGTEREAFF TGTGCCTGGAGTGGTGGGACAGAGCGTGAAGCTTTCTTT
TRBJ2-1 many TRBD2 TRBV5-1 CASSPGLAIEEQFF TGCGCCAGCAGCCCGGGACTAGCGATCGAGGAGCAGTTCTTC
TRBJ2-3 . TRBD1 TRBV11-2 CASSWGQRTDTQYF TGTGCCAGCAGCTGGGGACAGCGCACAGATACGCAGTATTTT
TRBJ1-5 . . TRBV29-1 CSAGQGAQPQHF TGCAGCGCTGGGCAGGGTGCCCAGCCCCAGCATTTT
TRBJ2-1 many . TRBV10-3 CAISESSYNEQFF TGTGCCATCAGCGAGTCCTCCTACAATGAGCAGTTCTTC
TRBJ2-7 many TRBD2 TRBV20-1 CSARKWLAGDAEQYF TGCAGTGCTAGAAAGTGGCTAGCGGGAGATGCCGAGCAGTACTTC
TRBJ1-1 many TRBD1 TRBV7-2 CASSLAGGRTEAFF TGTGCCAGCAGCTTGGCAGGGGGCAGGACTGAAGCTTTCTTT
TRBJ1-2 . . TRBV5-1 CASSLDPSKGGYTF TGCGCCAGCAGCTTGGACCCTTCAAAGGGTGGCTACACCTTC
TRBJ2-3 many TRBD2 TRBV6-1 CASSGSSSGRAADTQYF TGTGCCAGCAGTGGGTCATCTAGCGGGAGGGCCGCAGATACGCAGTATTTT
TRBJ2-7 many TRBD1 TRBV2 CASRRPGTGTYEQYF TGTGCCAGCAGGCGTCCCGGGACAGGGACCTACGAGCAGTACTTC
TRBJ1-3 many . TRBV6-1 CASSLGRGAGNTIYF TGTGCCAGCAGTTTGGGGAGGGGAGCTGGAAACACCATATATTTT
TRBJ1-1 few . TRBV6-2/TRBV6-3 CVSSREGTDAFF TGTGTCAGCAGCAGGGAAGGCACTGATGCTTTCTTT
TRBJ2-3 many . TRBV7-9 CASSLGWDRTDTQYF TGTGCCAGCAGCTTAGGTTGGGACCGCACAGATACGCAGTATTTT
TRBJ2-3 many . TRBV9 CASSVAPADTDTQYF TGTGCCAGCAGCGTAGCCCCAGCGGACACAGATACGCAGTATTTT
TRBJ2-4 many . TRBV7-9 CASSSTGPRAKNIQYF TGTGCCAGCAGCTCAACAGGGCCGAGGGCCAAAAACATTCAGTACTTC
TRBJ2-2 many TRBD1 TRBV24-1 CATSDFPRPGTGGPGELFF TGTGCCACCAGTGATTTCCCCCGTCCTGGGACAGGGGGTCCCGGGGAGCTGTTTTTT
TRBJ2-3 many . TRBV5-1 CASSPRTPFTDTQYF TGCGCCAGCAGTCCTAGGACACCATTCACAGATACGCAGTATTTT
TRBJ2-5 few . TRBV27 CASSSLLQETQYF TGTGCCAGCAGTTCCCTCCTCCAAGAGACCCAGTACTTC
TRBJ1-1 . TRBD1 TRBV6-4 CASSTGGTEAFF TGTGCCAGCAGCACAGGGGGTACTGAAGCTTTCTTT